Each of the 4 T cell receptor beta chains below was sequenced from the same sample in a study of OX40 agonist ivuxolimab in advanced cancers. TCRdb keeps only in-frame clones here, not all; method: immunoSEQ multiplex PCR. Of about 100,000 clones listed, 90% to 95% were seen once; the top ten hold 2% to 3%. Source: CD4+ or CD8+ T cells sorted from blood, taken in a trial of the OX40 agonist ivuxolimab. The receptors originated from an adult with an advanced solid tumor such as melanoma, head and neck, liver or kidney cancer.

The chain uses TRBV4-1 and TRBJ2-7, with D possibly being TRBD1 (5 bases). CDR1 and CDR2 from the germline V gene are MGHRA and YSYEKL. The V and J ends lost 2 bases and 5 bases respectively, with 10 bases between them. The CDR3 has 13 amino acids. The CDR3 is CASSQPSDNEQYF. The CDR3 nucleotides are TGCGCCAGCAGCCAACCCTCGGACAACGAGCAGTACTTC.

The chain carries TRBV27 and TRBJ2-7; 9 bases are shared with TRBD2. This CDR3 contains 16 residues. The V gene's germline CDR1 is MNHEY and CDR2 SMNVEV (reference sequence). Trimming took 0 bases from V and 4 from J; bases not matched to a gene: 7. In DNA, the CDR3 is TGTGCCAGCAGTTTATCGGGTCGACTAGCGGATTACGAGCAGTACTTC. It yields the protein CASSLSGRLADYEQYF.

The CDR3 reads CASGRGSYEQYF. The CDR3 DNA reads TGTGCCAGCGGCCGTGGGTCCTACGAGCAGTACTTC. V and J are TRBV6-6 and TRBJ2-7; D remains unclear. V gave up 8 bases and J gave up 1 base, with 9 bases separating them. Germline assignment: CDR1 MNHNY and CDR2 SVGAGI (reference sequence). The CDR3 spans 12 residues.

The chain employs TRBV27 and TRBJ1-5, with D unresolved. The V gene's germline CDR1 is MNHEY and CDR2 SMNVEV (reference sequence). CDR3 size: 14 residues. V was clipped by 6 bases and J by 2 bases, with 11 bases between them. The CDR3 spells CASRPRARNQPQHF. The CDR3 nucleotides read TGTGCCAGCAGACCTAGGGCGCGCAATCAGCCCCAGCATTTT.